Shown below are 15 T cell receptor beta chains from a single sample sequenced in a study of beta chain features in type 1 diabetes. Every isolated RNA sample was fully reverse transcribed, so sequencing captured expressed TCRB transcripts. Using immunoSEQ multiplex PCR, the repertoire was profiled, and TCRdb retains in-frame clones only, with some absent. The data contain a few hundred thousand clones, roughly 31% of them singletons. Specimen: naive CD4+ T cells from blood. The receptors were sampled from a man aged 18 to 30 in good health.

This chain links TRBV30 with TRBJ2-1; TRBD1 or TRBD2 may be the D gene (5 bases each). CDR3 length: 12 amino acids. The germline V gene encodes CDR1 GTSNPN and CDR2 SVGIG (reference sequence). Trimming removed 3 bases at V and 10 bases at J, with 13 bases between. The CDR3 region has the DNA TGTGCCTGGAGGGGGACGTTTGGAGAGCAGTTCTTC. Amino acids: CAWRGTFGEQFF.

The genes are TRBV30 and TRBJ2-7; D is perhaps TRBD2 (5 bases). The V gene lost 6 bases and the J gene lost 6 bases, with 15 bases spanning the gap. The CDR3 sequence is 12 residues long. The V gene's germline CDR1 is GTSNPN and CDR2 SVGIG (reference sequence). CDR3 protein: CACNLGRGEQYF. The DNA of the CDR3 is TGTGCCTGTAACCTCGGCCGGGGCGAGCAGTACTTC.

This clone was counted a few times. Written as DNA, the CDR3 is TGTGCCAGCAGCCAAGTTGGCGGAGACACCGGGGAGCTGTTTTTT. It translates to CASSQVGGDTGELFF. The rearrangement joins TRBV4-2 to TRBJ2-2, with unresolved D. V dropped 1 base and J dropped 3 bases, with 9 bases sitting between them. The CDR3 extends over 15 amino acids. Germline V CDR1 and CDR2: LGHNA, YNFKEQ.

A word on this clone: One junction end disagrees with the germline gene, perhaps due to a read error. This chain links TRBV30 with TRBJ1-4; the D is unclear. CDR1 GTSNPN and CDR2 SVGIG come from the germline V gene (reference sequence). This CDR3 has 15 residues. Here the CDR3 reads CAWSALVGSNGKLFF. Written as DNA, the CDR3 is TGTGCCTGGAGTGCCCTTGTAGGTTCTAATGGAAAACTGTTTTTT.

The chain combines TRBV9 with TRBJ2-2; D not certain. The CDR3 length is 15 residues. V lost 0 bases, J lost 2 bases, and 8 bases lay in between. Germline CDR1 and CDR2: SGDLS and YYNGEE. The CDR3 coding sequence is TGTGCCAGCAGCGTAGCTTACCGAAACACCGGGGAGCTGTTTTTT. Translated: CASSVAYRNTGELFF.

The chain employs TRBV30 and TRBJ1-5, with D possibly being TRBD1 (5 bases). From germline, CDR1 is GTSNPN and CDR2 SVGIG (reference sequence). V was shortened by 0 bases and J by 4 bases, with 10 bases between the two germline ends. The CDR3 extends over 14 amino acids. The CDR3 coding sequence is TGTGCCTGGAGTGTGGTAGGGGCAAATCAGCCCCAGCATTTT. This encodes CAWSVVGANQPQHF. Full variable domain (rest looked up from reference TRBV30 and TRBJ1-5): SQTIHQWPATLVQPVGSPLSLECTVEGTSNPNLYWYRQAAGRGLQLLFYSVGIGQISSEVPQNLSASRPQDRQFILSSKKLLLSDSGFYLCAWSVVGANQPQHFGDGTRLSIL.

This clone was observed a few times. The CDR3 DNA is TGTGCCACTCTCGAGGAGAGGGGAAGCACTGAAGCTTTCTTT. It encodes CATLEERGSTEAFF. V gene TRBV19 combines with J gene TRBJ1-1; D might be TRBD1 (5 bases). CDR3 size: 14 residues. Trimming pared 10 bases from V and 4 bases from J, leaving 19 bases between. CDR1 and CDR2 from the germline V gene are LNHDA and SQIVND (reference sequence).

The rearrangement uses TRBV4-2 and TRBJ2-3, with TRBD2 as a possible D gene (5 bases). The germline V gene has CDR1 LGHNA and CDR2 YNFKEQ. The CDR3 runs 14 residues. V was shortened by 0 bases and J by 5 bases, with 9 bases between the two germline ends. The CDR3, as DNA: TGTGCCAGCAGCCAAGAAAGCGGCAAAGATACGCAGTATTTT. Amino acid sequence: CASSQESGKDTQYF.

This clone was counted a few times. Other DNA sequences in this sample translate to the same CDR3. The rearrangement links TRBV30 to TRBJ2-6; no reliable D call. Deletions cut 0 bases from V and 4 bases from J, with 4 bases between. CDR1 and CDR2 from the germline V gene are GTSNPN and SVGIG (reference sequence). The CDR3 covers 13 residues. CDR3 in DNA: TGTGCCTGGAGTGTACCAGGGGCCAACGTCCTGACTTTC. Amino acids: CAWSVPGANVLTF.

J is TRBJ2-2 and V is TRBV6-5; 10 bases fit TRBD2. The CDR3 covers 14 residues. The V segment lost 7 bases and the J segment 6 bases; nucleotides outside the gene matches: 5. Germline assignment: CDR1 MNHEY and CDR2 SVGAGI. CDR3 coding DNA: TGTGCCAGCAAACCGGGACTAGCGTCCGGGGAGCTGTTTTTT. This sequence encodes CASKPGLASGELFF.

This clone was found a few times. This rearrangement joins TRBV29-1 to TRBJ2-1, with TRBD2 matching 8 bases. Germline assignment: CDR1 SQVTM and CDR2 ANQGSEA. The junction had 5 bases not matched to a gene; V was cut back by 2 bases and J by 8 bases. This CDR3 region has 13 residues. The CDR3, as DNA: TGCAGCGTTGAACTAGCGGGTTTATATGAGCAGTTCTTC. Translated: CSVELAGLYEQFF.

This chain connects TRBV2 to TRBJ2-3; 12 nucleotides line up with TRBD2. The CDR3 totals 16 residues. The junction had 7 bases not matched to a gene; V was cut back by 6 bases and J by 3 bases. From germline, CDR1 is SNHLY and CDR2 FYNNEI. Here the CDR3 DNA reads TGTGCCAGCAGACCGAGGACTAGCGGGAAAACAGATACGCAGTATTTT. Amino acid sequence: CASRPRTSGKTDTQYF.

This clone has only a few counts. The same CDR3 arises from other DNA sequences in this sample as well. V usage is TRBV10-3 and J usage is TRBJ2-7; no clear D gene. Trimming shortened V by 5 bases and J by 3 bases, and 5 bases separated the two germline ends. The CDR3 spans 11 residues. CDR1 and CDR2 from the germline V gene are ENHRY and SYGVKD. The CDR3 nucleotides read TGTGCCATCAGTAGGAACTACGAGCAGTACTTC. Encoded protein: CAISRNYEQYF.

In nucleotides, the CDR3 is TGTGCCAGCAGCACTAGCGAGACCTACGAGCAGTACTTC. As protein: CASSTSETYEQYF. The rearrangement uses TRBV25-1 and TRBJ2-7; 7 nucleotides line up with TRBD2. The CDR3 runs to 13 residues. From germline, CDR1 is MGHDK and CDR2 SYGVNS. Germline trimming cut 6 bases from V and 2 bases from J; bases unmatched to any gene: 4.

A single count supports this clone. The rearrangement uses TRBV18 and TRBJ2-3; D is ambiguous. CDR1 and CDR2 (germline): KGHSH, LQKENI. The CDR3 contains 13 residues. V was cut by 5 bases and J by 1 base, with 7 bases left in between. The chain's CDR3 is CASSREGTDTQYF. The CDR3, as DNA: TGTGCCAGCTCAAGAGAGGGCACAGATACGCAGTATTTT.